Following are 13 T cell receptor beta chains from one sample sequenced in a study of blood T cell repertoires in COVID-19. Method: immunoSEQ multiplex PCR; TCRdb's copy keeps in-frame clones and lacks some. Among some 100,000 clones listed, roughly four fifths were seen once. Sequencing was done on a sample of peripheral blood. The source of these receptors is a man aged 50 or older with active or convalescent COVID-19.

The rearrangement uses TRBV4-3 and TRBJ1-6; no reliable D call. The CDR3 length is 16 residues. From germline, CDR1 is LGHNA and CDR2 YSLEER. V was cut by 0 bases and J by 0 bases, with 6 bases left in between. This CDR3 is CASSQDSNSYNSPLHF. The CDR3 bases are TGCGCCAGCAGCCAAGATTCCAACTCCTATAATTCACCCCTCCACTTT.

V gene TRBV6-2 or TRBV6-3 combines with J gene TRBJ2-3, with D tentatively TRBD2 (5 bases). This CDR3 has 13 amino acids. The V gene's germline CDR1 is MNHEY and CDR2 SVGEGT. V dropped 7 bases and J dropped 3 bases, with 11 bases sitting between them. The CDR3, as DNA: TGTGCCAGCACCCCGAGCGGAACAGATACGCAGTATTTT. It yields the protein CASTPSGTDTQYF.

The chain employs TRBV2 and TRBJ2-2; no reliable D call. Germline loops: CDR1 SNHLY, CDR2 FYNNEI. This CDR3 region has 13 residues. V gave up 3 bases and J gave up 6 bases, with 8 bases separating them. The CDR3 region is CASSEAQPGELFF. The CDR3 DNA sequence: TGTGCCAGCAGTGAGGCCCAACCCGGGGAGCTGTTTTTT.

V gene TRBV20-1 combines with J gene TRBJ2-3; D call uncertain. V was cut by 3 bases and J by 4 bases, with 8 bases left in between. The length of the CDR3 is 12 residues. Germline CDR1 and CDR2: DFQATT and SNEGSKA (reference sequence). In DNA form, the CDR3 reads TGCAGTGCTAGTCAAACGGCAGATACGCAGTATTTT. It translates to CSASQTADTQYF.

The rearrangement joins TRBV9 to TRBJ1-4; D unclear. CDR1 is SGDLS, CDR2 YYNGEE, per germline. With 0 bases removed from V and 2 bases from J, the gap between germline ends came to 14 bases. The CDR3 loop spans 17 amino acids. CDR3 in DNA: TGTGCCAGCAGCGTAGGGGGAGGGTTCTCTACTAATGAAAAACTGTTTTTT. Protein product: CASSVGGGFSTNEKLFF. Full variable domain (remainder filled in from reference TRBV9 and TRBJ1-4): DSGVTQTPKHLITATGQRVTLRCSPRSGDLSVYWYQQSLDQGLQFLIQYYNGEERAKGNILERFSAQQFPDLHSELNLSSLELGDSALYFCASSVGGGFSTNEKLFFGSGTQLSVL.

The chain couples TRBV7-2 to TRBJ1-1; D not resolved. The CDR3 is 14 amino acids. The germline V gene has CDR1 SGHTA and CDR2 FQGNSA. V shed 0 bases and J shed 1 base, with 6 bases lying between them. The CDR3 loop is CASSLARGNTEAFF. CDR3 DNA: TGTGCCAGCAGCTTAGCGCGGGGGAACACTGAAGCTTTCTTT.

The chain recombines TRBV2 with TRBJ2-5; D possibly corresponds to TRBD2 (5 bases). Germline loops: CDR1 SNHLY, CDR2 FYNNEI. This CDR3 is built from 13 residues. V lost 6 bases and J 5 bases, leaving 13 bases between the germline ends. Here the CDR3 reads CASSGLLGETQYF. The CDR3 nucleotides are TGTGCCAGCAGCGGACTGCTGGGGGAGACCCAGTACTTC.

The chain uses TRBV5-1 and TRBJ2-3; 10 positions agree with TRBD1. Germline V gene data show CDR1 as SGHRS and CDR2 as YFSETQ. V lost 4 bases to trimming and J lost 7 bases; unmatched junction nucleotides: 9. CDR3 length equals 15 residues. As DNA, the CDR3 is TGCGCCAGCAGCCTGGCGGGGACAGGGGAATATACGCAGTATTTT. Amino acids: CASSLAGTGEYTQYF.

The gene calls are TRBV5-8 and TRBJ1-1, with a possible D match to TRBD1 (6 bases). CDR1 SGHTS and CDR2 YDEGEE come from the germline V gene. The CDR3 has 15 residues. Trimming took 6 bases from V and 1 from J, leaving 16 bases between them. This CDR3 reads CASTPLGARNTEAFF. The CDR3 DNA follows: TGTGCCAGCACCCCCTTGGGGGCAAGGAACACTGAAGCTTTCTTT.

The gene calls are TRBV19 and TRBJ1-2, with a possible D match to TRBD1 (6 bases). The CDR3 extends over 12 amino acids. Looked up from germline, CDR1 is LNHDA and CDR2 is SQIVND (reference sequence). Trimming took off 5 bases at V and 8 bases at J, with 12 bases between the two ends. The CDR3 sequence is CASSYTRGGYTF. The CDR3 DNA sequence: TGTGCCAGTAGTTACACCAGGGGCGGCTACACCTTC.

CDR3 DNA sequence: TGTGCCAGCAGTCTACGATTAAGCAATCAGCCCCAGCATTTT. Translating it yields CASSLRLSNQPQHF. V usage is TRBV6-2 or TRBV6-3 and J usage is TRBJ1-5; D gene ambiguous. The CDR3 extends over 14 amino acids. Germline V gene sequence: CDR1 MNHEY, CDR2 SVGEGT. V gave up 5 bases and J gave up 1 base, with 9 bases separating them.

This clone was found once. V and J are TRBV19 and TRBJ1-1; weak D call: TRBD1 (6 bases). Trimming cost V 4 bases and J 4 bases, with 7 bases left between them. The CDR3 contains 12 residues. CDR1 is LNHDA and CDR2 is SQIVND in the germline V gene (reference sequence). The CDR3 coding sequence is TGTGCCAGTAGTACAGGGGTCACTGAAGCTTTCTTT. It yields the protein CASSTGVTEAFF.

The chain employs TRBV19 and TRBJ1-2; D is perhaps TRBD1 (6 bases). Per the germline V gene, CDR1 is LNHDA and CDR2 is SQIVND (reference sequence). The CDR3 loop spans 15 amino acids. Trimming shortened V by 7 bases and J by 0 bases, and 15 bases separated the two germline ends. Here the CDR3 DNA reads TGTGCCAGTACTAGGACAGCCTTAACTAACTATGGCTACACCTTC. It encodes CASTRTALTNYGYTF.